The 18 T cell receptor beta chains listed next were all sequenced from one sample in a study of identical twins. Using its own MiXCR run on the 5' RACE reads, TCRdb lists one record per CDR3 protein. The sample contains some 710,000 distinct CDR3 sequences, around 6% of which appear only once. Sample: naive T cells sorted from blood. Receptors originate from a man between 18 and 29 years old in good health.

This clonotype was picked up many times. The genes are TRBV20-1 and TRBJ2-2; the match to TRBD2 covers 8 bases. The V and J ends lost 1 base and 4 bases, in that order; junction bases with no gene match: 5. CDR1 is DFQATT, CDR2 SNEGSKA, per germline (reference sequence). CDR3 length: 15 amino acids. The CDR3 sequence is CSARALAGPTGELFF. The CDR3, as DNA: TGCAGTGCTAGAGCCCTAGCGGGTCCCACCGGGGAGCTGTTTTTT.

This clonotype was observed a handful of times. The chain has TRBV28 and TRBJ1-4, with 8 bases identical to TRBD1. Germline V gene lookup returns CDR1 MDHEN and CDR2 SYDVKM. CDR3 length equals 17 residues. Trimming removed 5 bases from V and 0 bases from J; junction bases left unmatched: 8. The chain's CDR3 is CASSPGTGLATNEKLFF. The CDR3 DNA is TGTGCCAGCAGTCCCGGGACAGGTCTTGCAACTAATGAAAAACTGTTTTTT. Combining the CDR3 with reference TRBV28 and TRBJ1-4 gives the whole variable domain DVKVTQSSRYLVKRTGEKVFLECVQDMDHENMFWYRQDPGLGLRLIYFSYDVKMKEKGDIPEGYSVSREKKERFSLILESASTNQTSMYLCASSPGTGLATNEKLFFGSGTQLSVL.

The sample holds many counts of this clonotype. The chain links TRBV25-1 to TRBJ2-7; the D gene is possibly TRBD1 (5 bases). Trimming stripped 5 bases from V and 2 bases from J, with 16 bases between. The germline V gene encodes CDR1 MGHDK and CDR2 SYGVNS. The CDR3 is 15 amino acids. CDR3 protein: CASSPQVSGPYEQYF. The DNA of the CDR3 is TGTGCCAGCAGTCCCCAGGTATCAGGGCCCTACGAGCAGTACTTC.

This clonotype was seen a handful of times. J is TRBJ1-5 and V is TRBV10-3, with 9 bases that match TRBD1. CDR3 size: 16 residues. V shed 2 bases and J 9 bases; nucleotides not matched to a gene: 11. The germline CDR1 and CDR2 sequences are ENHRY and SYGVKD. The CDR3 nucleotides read TGTGCCATCAGTGAGACTCCGGGACAGGGAGGCCTGCCCCAGCATTTT. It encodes CAISETPGQGGLPQHF.

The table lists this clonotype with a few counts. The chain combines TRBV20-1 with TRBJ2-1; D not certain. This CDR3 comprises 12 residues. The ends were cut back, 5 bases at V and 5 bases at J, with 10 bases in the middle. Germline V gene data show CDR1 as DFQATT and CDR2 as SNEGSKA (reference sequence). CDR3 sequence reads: CSAPPADNEQFF. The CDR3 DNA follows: TGCAGTGCTCCCCCTGCGGACAATGAGCAGTTCTTC.

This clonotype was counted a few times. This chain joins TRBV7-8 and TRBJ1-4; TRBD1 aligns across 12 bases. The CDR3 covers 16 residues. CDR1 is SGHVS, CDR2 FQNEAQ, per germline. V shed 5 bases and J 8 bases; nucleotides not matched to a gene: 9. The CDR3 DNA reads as TGTGCCAGCAGCCAGCAAGGGACAGGGGGCCTAGAAAAACTGTTTTTT. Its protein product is CASSQQGTGGLEKLFF.

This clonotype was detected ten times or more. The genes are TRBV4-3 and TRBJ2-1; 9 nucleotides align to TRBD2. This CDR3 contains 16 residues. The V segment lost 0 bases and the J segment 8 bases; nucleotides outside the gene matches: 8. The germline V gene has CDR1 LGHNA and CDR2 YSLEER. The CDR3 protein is CASSQDLAGGPYEQFF. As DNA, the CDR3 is TGCGCCAGCAGCCAAGATCTGGCGGGAGGGCCCTATGAGCAGTTCTTC.

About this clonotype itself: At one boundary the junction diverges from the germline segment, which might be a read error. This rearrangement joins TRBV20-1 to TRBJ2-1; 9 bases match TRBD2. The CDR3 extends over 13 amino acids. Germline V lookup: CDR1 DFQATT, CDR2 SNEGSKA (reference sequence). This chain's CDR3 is CSSSGMLHNEQFF. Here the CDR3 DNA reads TGCAGTTCTAGCGGGATGCTTCACAATGAGCAGTTCTTC.

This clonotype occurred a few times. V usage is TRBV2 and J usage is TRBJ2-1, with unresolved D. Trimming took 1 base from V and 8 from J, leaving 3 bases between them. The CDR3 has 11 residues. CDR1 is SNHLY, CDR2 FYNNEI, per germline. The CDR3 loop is CASSEDDEQFF. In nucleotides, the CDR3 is TGTGCCAGCAGTGAAGACGATGAGCAGTTCTTC.

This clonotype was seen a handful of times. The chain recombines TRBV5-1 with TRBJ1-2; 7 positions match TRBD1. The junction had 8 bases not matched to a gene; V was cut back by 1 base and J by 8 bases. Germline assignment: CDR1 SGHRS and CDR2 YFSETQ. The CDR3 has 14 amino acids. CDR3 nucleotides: TGCGCCAGCAGCTTGACGGGACAGCCGGACGGCTACACCTTC. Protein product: CASSLTGQPDGYTF.

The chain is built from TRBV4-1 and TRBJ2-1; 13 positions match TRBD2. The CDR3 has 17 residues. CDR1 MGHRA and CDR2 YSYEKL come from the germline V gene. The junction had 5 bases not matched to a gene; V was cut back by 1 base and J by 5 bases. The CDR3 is CASSQGTGTSGNNEQFF. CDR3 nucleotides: TGCGCCAGCAGCCAAGGGACCGGGACTAGCGGGAACAATGAGCAGTTCTTC.

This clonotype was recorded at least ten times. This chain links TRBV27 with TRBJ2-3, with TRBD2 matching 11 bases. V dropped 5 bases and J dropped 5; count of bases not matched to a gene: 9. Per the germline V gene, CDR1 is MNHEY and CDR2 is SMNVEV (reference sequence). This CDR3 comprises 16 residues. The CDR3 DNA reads TGTGCCAGCAGTCCGGGGACTAGCGGACTGTTAGATACGCAGTATTTT. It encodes CASSPGTSGLLDTQYF.

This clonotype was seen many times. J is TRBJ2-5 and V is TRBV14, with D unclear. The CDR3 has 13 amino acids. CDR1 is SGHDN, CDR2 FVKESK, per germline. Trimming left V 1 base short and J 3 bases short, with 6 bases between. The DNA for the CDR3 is TGTGCCAGCAGCCAAGGGCAGGAAGAGACCCAGTACTTC. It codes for CASSQGQEETQYF.

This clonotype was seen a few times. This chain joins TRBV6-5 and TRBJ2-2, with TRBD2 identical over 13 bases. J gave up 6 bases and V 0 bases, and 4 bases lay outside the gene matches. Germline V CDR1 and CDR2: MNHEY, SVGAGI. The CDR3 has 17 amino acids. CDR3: CASSYSSTSGRAGELFF. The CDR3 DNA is TGTGCCAGCAGTTACTCGAGTACTAGCGGGAGGGCCGGGGAGCTGTTTTTT.

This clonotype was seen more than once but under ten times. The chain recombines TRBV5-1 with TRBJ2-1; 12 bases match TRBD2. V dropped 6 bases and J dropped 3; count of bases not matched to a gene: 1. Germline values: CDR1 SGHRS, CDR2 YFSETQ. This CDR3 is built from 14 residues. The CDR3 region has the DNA TGCGCCAGCAAGACTAGCGGGGGCTACAATGAGCAGTTCTTC. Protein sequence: CASKTSGGYNEQFF.

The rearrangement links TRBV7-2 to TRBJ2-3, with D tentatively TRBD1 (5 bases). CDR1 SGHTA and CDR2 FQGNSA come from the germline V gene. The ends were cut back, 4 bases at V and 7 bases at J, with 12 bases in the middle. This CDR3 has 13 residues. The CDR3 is CASSSGARNTQYF. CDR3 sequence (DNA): TGTGCCAGCAGCTCTGGGGCCAGGAATACGCAGTATTTT.

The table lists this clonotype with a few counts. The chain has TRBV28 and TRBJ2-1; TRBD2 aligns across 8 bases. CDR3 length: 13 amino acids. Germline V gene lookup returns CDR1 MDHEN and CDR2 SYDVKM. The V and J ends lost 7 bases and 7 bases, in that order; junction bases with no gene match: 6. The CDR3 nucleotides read TGTGCCAGCAATTACGGGAGGGTTAATGAGCAGTTCTTC. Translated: CASNYGRVNEQFF.

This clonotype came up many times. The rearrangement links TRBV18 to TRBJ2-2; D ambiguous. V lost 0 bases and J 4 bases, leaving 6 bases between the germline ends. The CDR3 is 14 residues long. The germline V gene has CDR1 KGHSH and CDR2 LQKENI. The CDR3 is CASSPPDATGELFF. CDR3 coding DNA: TGTGCCAGCTCACCACCGGACGCCACCGGGGAGCTGTTTTTT.